The present TCR beta chain was sequenced within a study of blood T cell repertoires in COVID-19. Study summary: COVID-19 samples collected from the United States, Italy and Spain covered acute and convalescent phases. In each case, the material was cDNA or gDNA derived from T cells, B-cell-depleted T cells, or PBMCs.

This clone was seen a few times. Trimming cost V 10 bases and J 10 bases; bases outside gene matches: 15. CDR3 length: 13 amino acids. Germline lookup yields CDR1 SNHLY and CDR2 FYNNEI. In the study's own analysis: Reference gene primer amplification in the assay estimated nucleated cell counts. TCRdb's copy holds only in-frame clones and misses some; the assay was immunoSEQ multiplex PCR. The V and J calls and clone size come from that table; D and trimming were worked out from the DNA. The sample includes approximately 100,000 clones, approximately 90% of them seen just once. The sequence came from a woman aged 80 or older with acute or convalescent COVID-19. The material sequenced was peripheral blood. The chain combines TRBV2 with TRBJ1-1; TRBD1 matches at 7 bases. CDR3 region: CATGRDRVMAAFF. The CDR3 bases are TGTGCCACAGGAAGAGACAGGGTAATGGCAGCTTTCTTT. Full variable domain (missing parts from reference TRBV2 and TRBJ1-1): EPEVTQTPSHQVTQMGQEVILRCVPISNHLYFYWYRQILGQKVEFLVSFYNNEISEKSEIFDDQFSVERPDGSNFTLKIRSTKLEDSAMYFCATGRDRVMAAFFGQGTRLTVV.